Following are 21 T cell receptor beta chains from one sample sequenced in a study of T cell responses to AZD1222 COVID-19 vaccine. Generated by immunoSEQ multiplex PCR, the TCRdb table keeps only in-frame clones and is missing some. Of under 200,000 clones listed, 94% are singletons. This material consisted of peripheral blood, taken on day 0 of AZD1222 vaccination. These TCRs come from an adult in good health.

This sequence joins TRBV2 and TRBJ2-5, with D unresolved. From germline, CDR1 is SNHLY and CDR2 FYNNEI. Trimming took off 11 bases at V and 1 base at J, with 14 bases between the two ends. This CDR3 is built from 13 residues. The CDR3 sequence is CADSSHGQETQYF. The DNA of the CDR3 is TGTGCCGACTCCTCGCACGGCCAAGAGACCCAGTACTTC.

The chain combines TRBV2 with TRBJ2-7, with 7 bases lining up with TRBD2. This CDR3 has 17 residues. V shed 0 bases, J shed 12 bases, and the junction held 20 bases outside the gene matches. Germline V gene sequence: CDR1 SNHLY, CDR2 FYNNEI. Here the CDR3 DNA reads TGTGCCAGCAGTGAAGCCTCTTTCGGGGGGATTCGGGAAGGGGCGTACTTC. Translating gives CASSEASFGGIREGAYF. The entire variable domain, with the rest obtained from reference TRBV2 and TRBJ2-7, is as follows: EPEVTQTPSHQVTQMGQEVILRCVPISNHLYFYWYRQILGQKVEFLVSFYNNEISEKSEIFDDQFSVERPDGSNFTLKIRSTKLEDSAMYFCASSEASFGGIREGAYFGPGTRLTVT.

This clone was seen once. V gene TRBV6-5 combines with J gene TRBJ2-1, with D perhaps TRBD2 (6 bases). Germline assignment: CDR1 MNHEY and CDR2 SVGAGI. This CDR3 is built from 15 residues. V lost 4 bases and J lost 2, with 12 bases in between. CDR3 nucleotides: TGTGCCAGCAGTTTGAGTAGCGGAACCTACAATGAGCAGTTCTTC. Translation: CASSLSSGTYNEQFF.

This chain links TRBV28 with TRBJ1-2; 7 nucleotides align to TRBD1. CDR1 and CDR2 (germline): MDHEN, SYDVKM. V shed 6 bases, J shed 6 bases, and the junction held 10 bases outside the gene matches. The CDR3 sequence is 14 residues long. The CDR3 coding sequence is TGTGCCAGCAGCCTGACAGGGAGGTTCAATGGCTACACCTTC. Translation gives CASSLTGRFNGYTF.

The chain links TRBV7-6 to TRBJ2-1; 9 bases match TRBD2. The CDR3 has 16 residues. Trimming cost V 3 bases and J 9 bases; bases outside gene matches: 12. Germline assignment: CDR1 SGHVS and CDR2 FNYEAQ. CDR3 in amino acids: CASSFTGTSWTAEQFF. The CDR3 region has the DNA TGTGCCAGCAGCTTTACCGGGACTAGCTGGACCGCTGAGCAGTTCTTC.

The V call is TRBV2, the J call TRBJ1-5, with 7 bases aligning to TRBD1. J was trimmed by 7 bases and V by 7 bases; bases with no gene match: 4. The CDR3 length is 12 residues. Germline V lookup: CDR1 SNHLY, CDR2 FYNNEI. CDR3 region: CASNPGGQPQHF. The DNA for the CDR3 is TGTGCCAGCAACCCAGGGGGACAGCCCCAGCATTTT.

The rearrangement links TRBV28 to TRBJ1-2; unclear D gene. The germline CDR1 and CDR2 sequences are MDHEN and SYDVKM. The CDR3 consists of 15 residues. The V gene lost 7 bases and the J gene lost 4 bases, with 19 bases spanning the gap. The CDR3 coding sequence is TGTGCCAGCACTCTTGGCACAGACATACTCTATGGCTACACCTTC. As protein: CASTLGTDILYGYTF.

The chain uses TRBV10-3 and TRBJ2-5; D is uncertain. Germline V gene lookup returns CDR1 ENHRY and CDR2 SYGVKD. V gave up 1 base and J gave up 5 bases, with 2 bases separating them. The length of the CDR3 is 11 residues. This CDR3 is CAISELETQYF. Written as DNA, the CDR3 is TGTGCCATCAGTGAGTTGGAGACCCAGTACTTC.

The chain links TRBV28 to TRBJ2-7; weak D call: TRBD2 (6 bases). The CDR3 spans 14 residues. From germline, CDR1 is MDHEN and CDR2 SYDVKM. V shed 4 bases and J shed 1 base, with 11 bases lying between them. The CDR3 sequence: CASSWLATSYEQYF. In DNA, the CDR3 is TGTGCCAGCAGTTGGCTAGCGACATCCTACGAGCAGTACTTC.

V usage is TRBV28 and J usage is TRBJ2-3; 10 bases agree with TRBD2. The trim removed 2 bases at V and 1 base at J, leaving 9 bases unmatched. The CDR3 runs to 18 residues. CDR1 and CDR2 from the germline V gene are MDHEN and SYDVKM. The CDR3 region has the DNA TGTGCCAGCAGTTTACGGCTAGCGGGAGTGAAACGCACAGATACGCAGTATTTT. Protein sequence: CASSLRLAGVKRTDTQYF.

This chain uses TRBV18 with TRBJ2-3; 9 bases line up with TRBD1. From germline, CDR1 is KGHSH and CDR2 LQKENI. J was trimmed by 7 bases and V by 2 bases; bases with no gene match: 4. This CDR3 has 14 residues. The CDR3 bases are TGTGCCAGCTCACCAGGGACAGGGATGAATACGCAGTATTTT. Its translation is CASSPGTGMNTQYF.

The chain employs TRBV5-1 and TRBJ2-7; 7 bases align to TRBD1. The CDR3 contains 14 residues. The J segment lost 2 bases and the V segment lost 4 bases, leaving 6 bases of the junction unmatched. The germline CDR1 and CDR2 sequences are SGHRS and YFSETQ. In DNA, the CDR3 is TGCGCCAGCAGCCCGGCAGGGGGTACCTACGAGCAGTACTTC. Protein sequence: CASSPAGGTYEQYF.

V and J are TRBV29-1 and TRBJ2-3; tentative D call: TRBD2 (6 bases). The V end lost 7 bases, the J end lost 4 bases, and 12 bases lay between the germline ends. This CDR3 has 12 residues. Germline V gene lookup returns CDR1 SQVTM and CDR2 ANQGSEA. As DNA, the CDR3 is TGCAGCGCCTTCCCGGGGGCAGATACGCAGTATTTT. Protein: CSAFPGADTQYF.

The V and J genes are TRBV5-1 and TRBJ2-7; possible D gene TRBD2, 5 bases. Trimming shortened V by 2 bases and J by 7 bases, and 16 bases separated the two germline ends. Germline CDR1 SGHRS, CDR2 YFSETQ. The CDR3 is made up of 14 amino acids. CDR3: CASSFGRRSGEQYF. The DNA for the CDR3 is TGCGCCAGCAGCTTCGGACGGAGGTCCGGGGAGCAGTACTTC. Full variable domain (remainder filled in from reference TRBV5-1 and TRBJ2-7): KAGVTQTPRYLIKTRGQQVTLSCSPISGHRSVSWYQQTPGQGLQFLFEYFSETQRNKGNFPGRFSGRQFSNSRSEMNVSTLELGDSALYLCASSFGRRSGEQYFGPGTRLTVT.

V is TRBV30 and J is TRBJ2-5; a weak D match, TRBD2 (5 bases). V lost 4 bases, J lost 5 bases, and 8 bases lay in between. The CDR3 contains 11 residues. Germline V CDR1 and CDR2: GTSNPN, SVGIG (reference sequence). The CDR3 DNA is TGTGCCTGGATACGCGGGGAGACCCAGTACTTC. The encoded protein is CAWIRGETQYF.

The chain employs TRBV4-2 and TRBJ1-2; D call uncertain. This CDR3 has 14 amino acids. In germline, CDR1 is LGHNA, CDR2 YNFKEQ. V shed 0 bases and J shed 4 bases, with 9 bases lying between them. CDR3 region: CASSQDLNGYGYTF. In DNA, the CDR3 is TGTGCCAGCAGCCAAGATCTGAACGGCTATGGCTACACCTTC.

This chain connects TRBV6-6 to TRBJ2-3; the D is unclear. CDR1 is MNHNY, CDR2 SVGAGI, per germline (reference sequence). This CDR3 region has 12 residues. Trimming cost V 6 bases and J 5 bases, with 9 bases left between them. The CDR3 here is CASRDDLDTQYF. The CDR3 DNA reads TGTGCCAGCAGGGACGATCTAGATACGCAGTATTTT.

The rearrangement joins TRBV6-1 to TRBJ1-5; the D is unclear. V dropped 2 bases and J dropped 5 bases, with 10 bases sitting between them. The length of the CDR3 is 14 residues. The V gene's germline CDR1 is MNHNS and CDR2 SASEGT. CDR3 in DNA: TGTGCCAGCAGTGAATCAGGTCCAGATCAGCCCCAGCATTTT. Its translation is CASSESGPDQPQHF.

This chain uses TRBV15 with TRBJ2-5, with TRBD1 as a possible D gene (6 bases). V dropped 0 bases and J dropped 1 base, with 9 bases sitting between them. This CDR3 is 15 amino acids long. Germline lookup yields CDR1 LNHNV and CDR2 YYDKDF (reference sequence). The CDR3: CATSREQGSQETQYF. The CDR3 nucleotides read TGTGCCACCAGCAGAGAACAGGGAAGCCAAGAGACCCAGTACTTC.

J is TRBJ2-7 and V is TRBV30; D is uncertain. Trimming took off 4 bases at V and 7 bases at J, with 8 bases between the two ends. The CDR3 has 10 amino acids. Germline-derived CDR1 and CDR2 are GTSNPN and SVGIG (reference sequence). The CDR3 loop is CAWKGIEQYF. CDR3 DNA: TGTGCCTGGAAAGGGATTGAGCAGTACTTC.

CDR3 bases: TGCGCCAGCAGCGACAGCGGGAGGAGCTACAATGAGCAGTTCTTC. Translated, it gives CASSDSGRSYNEQFF. The rearrangement uses TRBV4-1 and TRBJ2-1; 9 positions agree with TRBD2. The CDR3 has 15 residues. Looked up from germline, CDR1 is MGHRA and CDR2 is YSYEKL. Losses at the gene ends were 5 bases for V and 3 bases for J; bases not matched to a gene: 5.